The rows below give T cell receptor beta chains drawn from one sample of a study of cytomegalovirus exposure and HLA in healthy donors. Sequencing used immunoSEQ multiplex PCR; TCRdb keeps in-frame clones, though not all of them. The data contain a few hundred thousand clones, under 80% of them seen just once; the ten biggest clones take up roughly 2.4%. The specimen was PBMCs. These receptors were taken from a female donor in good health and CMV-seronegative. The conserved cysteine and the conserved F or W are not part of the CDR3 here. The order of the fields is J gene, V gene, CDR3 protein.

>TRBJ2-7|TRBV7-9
ASSKGQGAYEQY
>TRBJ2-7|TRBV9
ASSPRGAGRSYEQY
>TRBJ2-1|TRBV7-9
SSNWWRSSYNEQF
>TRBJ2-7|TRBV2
AGKRTSGSDEQY
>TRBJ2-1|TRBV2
ARTSPLSSYNEQF
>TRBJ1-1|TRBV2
ASKSKGENTEAF
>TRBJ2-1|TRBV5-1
ASSLPSSGNEQF
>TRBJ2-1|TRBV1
TSSQRRRSSYNEQF
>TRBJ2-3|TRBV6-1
ASRTRDTDTQY
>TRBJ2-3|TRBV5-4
ASSLDPLLAGATDTQY
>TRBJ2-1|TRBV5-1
ASSTGPSGSRYEQF
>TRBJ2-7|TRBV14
APQRGGYRSEQY
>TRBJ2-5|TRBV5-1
ASSLSGQETQY
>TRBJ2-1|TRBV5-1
ASSPGGLGSYNEQF
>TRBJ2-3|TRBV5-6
ASSLGQVNTDTQY
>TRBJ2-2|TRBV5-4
ASSSPSGPSGELF
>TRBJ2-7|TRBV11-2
ASSSKLAGIPEGIYEQY
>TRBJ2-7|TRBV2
ASLKVDGEQY
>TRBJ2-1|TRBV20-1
SAYQNEQF
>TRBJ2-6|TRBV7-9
ASAGMGSGANVLT
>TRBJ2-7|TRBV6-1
ATNKEGSYEQY
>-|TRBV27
ASSLSVAGAYEQY
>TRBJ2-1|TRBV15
ATSPGTSNEQF
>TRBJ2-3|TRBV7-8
ASSSRAAGTDTQY
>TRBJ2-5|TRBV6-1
ASRGGETQY
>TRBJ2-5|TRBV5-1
ASSEGLAGRETQY
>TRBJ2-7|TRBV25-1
ASTRREAPYEQY
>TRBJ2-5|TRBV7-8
ASSQGRPVTSGEETQY
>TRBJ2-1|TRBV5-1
ASSPLAGDNNEQF
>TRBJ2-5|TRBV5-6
ASSLVRARAGFRYEQY
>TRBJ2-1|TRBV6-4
ASSGSGTGEQF
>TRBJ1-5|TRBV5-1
ASSLEGGNQPQH
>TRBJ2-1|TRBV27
ASSLSGREGEQF
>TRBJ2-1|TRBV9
ASSVELAGANEQF
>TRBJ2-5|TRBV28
ASNNRQREPEETQY
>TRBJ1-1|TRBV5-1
ASSLPGQSEAF
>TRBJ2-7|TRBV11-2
ASSFFSGSGNEQY
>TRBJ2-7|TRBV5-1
ASSPRLAGEAYSYEQY